One sample yielded the 20 T cell receptor beta chains listed below, sequenced in a study of CD8 T cells in Susac syndrome. RNA in amounts of roughly 0.5 to 1 ug was reverse transcribed with random hexamers. TCRdb fed the immunoSEQ multiplex PCR reads into MiXCR, producing one record per CDR3 protein. The sample lists hundreds of thousands of distinct CDR3 sequences, 85% occurring once. The sequencing sample was made of CD8+ T cells from PBMCs. The receptors originated from a human donor with multiple sclerosis.

This clonotype was counted only a few times. DNA of the CDR3: TGTGCCAGCAGTTTTCGGTACAATGAGCAGTTCTTC. This codes for CASSFRYNEQFF. This chain joins TRBV12-3 or TRBV12-4 and TRBJ2-1, with no clear D. The length of the CDR3 is 12 residues. With 3 bases removed from V and 4 bases from J, the gap between germline ends came to 4 bases.

The rearrangement joins TRBV2 to TRBJ1-4, with 8 bases fitting TRBD1. There are 15 residues in the CDR3. The germline V gene encodes CDR1 SNHLY and CDR2 FYNNEI. The V gene end was trimmed by 6 bases and the J gene end by 7 bases; junction bases not matched to a gene: 10. In DNA form, the CDR3 reads TGTGCCAGCAGGCCGGACAGGGATAGAATTGAAAAACTGTTTTTT. It is translated as CASRPDRDRIEKLFF.

This sequence joins TRBV5-1 and TRBJ2-7, with 8 bases matching TRBD1. CDR3 length: 14 residues. CDR1 and CDR2 from the germline V gene are SGHRS and YFSETQ. J lost 6 bases, V lost 4 bases, and 9 bases had no gene match. CDR3 in DNA: TGCGCCAGCAGCCTAGTGGACAGGGAAGGCGAGCAGTACTTC. This gives the protein CASSLVDREGEQYF.

This clonotype turned up a few times. The V gene is TRBV6-6, the J gene TRBJ1-5; D remains unclear. There are 13 residues in the CDR3. V was pared by 3 bases and J by 4 bases, with 7 bases between. The germline gives CDR1 MNHNY, CDR2 SVGAGI (reference sequence). CDR3 sequence: CASSYVSNQPQHF. The CDR3 bases are TGTGCCAGCAGTTATGTGAGTAATCAGCCCCAGCATTTT.

This chain connects TRBV14 to TRBJ2-1, with 16 bases matching TRBD2. Germline CDR1 is SGHDN and CDR2 is FVKESK. V gave up 4 bases and J gave up 1 base; unmatched junction bases: 4. This CDR3 has 18 residues. The CDR3 region has the DNA TGTGCCAGCAGCCCGGGACTAGCGGGAGGGTATTCCTACAATGAGCAGTTCTTC. This codes for CASSPGLAGGYSYNEQFF.

The chain couples TRBV24-1 to TRBJ2-1, with a possible D match to TRBD2 (6 bases). The CDR3 extends over 17 amino acids. The germline gives CDR1 KGHDR, CDR2 SFDVKD. Trimming removed 0 bases at V and 1 base at J, with 12 bases between. The CDR3 bases are TGTGCCACCAGTGATTTGTCCAGGGAGGTATCCTACAATGAGCAGTTCTTC. Translated, it gives CATSDLSREVSYNEQFF.

J is TRBJ1-1 and V is TRBV11-3; 8 nucleotides match TRBD1. The V gene end was trimmed by 1 base and the J gene end by 8 bases; junction bases not matched to a gene: 6. Germline CDR1 is SGHNT and CDR2 is YENEEA. The CDR3 runs to 14 residues. The CDR3 spells CASSLAGTGAEAFF. CDR3 in DNA: TGTGCCAGCAGCTTAGCAGGGACAGGTGCAGAAGCTTTCTTT.

This chain uses TRBV30 with TRBJ1-1; no clear D. Germline CDR1 GTSNPN, CDR2 SVGIG (reference sequence). The CDR3 length is 15 residues. V was pared by 5 bases and J by 1 base, with 17 bases between. The CDR3: CAWCEPGSPNTEAFF. The DNA for the CDR3 is TGTGCCTGGTGCGAACCGGGCAGCCCGAACACTGAAGCTTTCTTT.

The gene calls are TRBV3-1 and TRBJ1-4, with TRBD1 as a possible D gene (5 bases). Trimming removed 1 base at V and 8 bases at J, with 11 bases between. Germline CDR1 is LGHDT and CDR2 is YNNKEL (reference sequence). CDR3 length equals 14 residues. The CDR3 here is CASSQVAGLEKLFF. The CDR3 region has the DNA TGTGCCAGCAGCCAAGTGGCAGGGTTGGAAAAACTGTTTTTT.

This chain joins TRBV30 and TRBJ2-7; D is possibly TRBD1 (7 bases). CDR1 GTSNPN and CDR2 SVGIG come from the germline V gene (reference sequence). V lost 7 bases and J lost 6, with 19 bases in between. The CDR3 sequence is 13 residues long. The CDR3 sequence is CALEGDSKPEQYF. CDR3 nucleotide sequence: TGTGCCTTGGAGGGGGACAGCAAGCCCGAGCAGTACTTC.

The genes are TRBV7-9 and TRBJ2-1, with D hard to call. From germline, CDR1 is SEHNR and CDR2 FQNEAQ (reference sequence). The CDR3 runs to 14 residues. Trimming shortened V by 5 bases and J by 7 bases, and 15 bases separated the two germline ends. The CDR3, as DNA: TGTGCCAGCAGCCCCCGAGGAGTTGTTAATGAGCAGTTCTTC. It encodes CASSPRGVVNEQFF.

The V gene is TRBV20-1, the J gene TRBJ2-5; TRBD2 matches at 8 bases. Trimming removed 0 bases from V and 2 bases from J; junction bases left unmatched: 11. This CDR3 contains 17 residues. Germline lookup yields CDR1 DFQATT and CDR2 SNEGSKA (reference sequence). This CDR3 reads CSARDLILADGQETQYF. CDR3 nucleotides: TGCAGTGCTAGAGATCTCATACTAGCGGACGGACAAGAGACCCAGTACTTC.

This clonotype was recorded only once. This sequence joins TRBV15 and TRBJ1-4; a weak D match, TRBD1 (5 bases). The length of the CDR3 is 17 residues. V was trimmed by 0 bases and J by 8 bases, leaving 19 bases between them. CDR1 is LNHNV, CDR2 YYDKDF, per germline (reference sequence). CDR3 protein: CATSRDSAREGVEKLFF. CDR3 DNA: TGTGCCACCAGCAGAGATAGCGCCCGGGAAGGGGTAGAAAAACTGTTTTTT.

The chain combines TRBV19 with TRBJ2-7, with 13 bases lining up with TRBD2. This CDR3 comprises 17 residues. Germline V gene sequence: CDR1 LNHDA, CDR2 SQIVND (reference sequence). V was clipped by 5 bases and J by 0 bases; unmatched bases: 7. The CDR3 sequence is CASSSRLAGGSSYEQYF. CDR3 in DNA: TGTGCCAGTAGTTCAAGACTAGCGGGAGGTAGCTCCTACGAGCAGTACTTC.

The V gene is TRBV21-1, the J gene TRBJ1-4; whether TRBD1, the table's D call, matches the DNA was not checked. TRBV21-1 is termed a pseudogene. The CDR3 consists of 16 residues. CDR3 nucleotides: TGTGCCAGCAGCTTCCTGGGGGGTAAGGCTAATGAAAAACTGTTTTTT. Translating it yields CASSFLGGKANEKLFF.

This clonotype appeared a few times. The rearrangement joins TRBV27 to TRBJ2-1; D ambiguous. CDR1 is MNHEY, CDR2 SMNVEV, per germline (reference sequence). CDR3 length: 15 residues. Trimming took 3 bases from V and 0 from J, leaving 9 bases between them. The CDR3 nucleotides are TGTGCCAGCAGTTTGGCGGTCTCCTCCTACAATGAGCAGTTCTTC. Translating gives CASSLAVSSYNEQFF.

This chain links TRBV20-1 with TRBJ1-5, with 10 bases aligning to TRBD1. CDR3 length: 13 amino acids. Germline CDR1 reads DFQATT; CDR2 reads SNEGSKA (reference sequence). V lost 5 bases to trimming and J lost 7 bases; unmatched junction nucleotides: 5. The CDR3 nucleotides read TGCAGTGCTGGACAGGGGGACCAACAGCCCCAGCATTTT. It yields the protein CSAGQGDQQPQHF.

The rearrangement links TRBV4-1 to TRBJ2-2; D ambiguous. The CDR3 extends over 11 amino acids. Trimming stripped 0 bases from V and 10 bases from J, with 3 bases between. In germline, CDR1 is MGHRA, CDR2 YSYEKL. The CDR3 sequence is CASSQDEELFF. In DNA form, the CDR3 reads TGCGCCAGCAGCCAAGATGAGGAGCTGTTTTTT.

This clonotype has more than one count but fewer than ten. The gene calls are TRBV4-1 and TRBJ1-3; D call uncertain. The CDR3 is 15 amino acids. CDR1 and CDR2 from the germline V gene are MGHRA and YSYEKL. Deletions cut 0 bases from V and 0 bases from J, with 6 bases between. The CDR3 DNA follows: TGCGCCAGCAGCCAAGAGCGGTCCTCTGGAAACACCATATATTTT. Protein: CASSQERSSGNTIYF.

This clonotype was counted between two and nine times. The V call is TRBV9, the J call TRBJ2-7, with TRBD1 matching over 11 bases. Germline loops: CDR1 SGDLS, CDR2 YYNGEE. With V trimmed by 3 bases and J by 3 bases, 2 bases remained unmatched. This CDR3 has 14 amino acids. DNA for the CDR3: TGTGCCAGCAGCGGCGGGACAGGGGGCTACGAGCAGTACTTC. This codes for CASSGGTGGYEQYF.